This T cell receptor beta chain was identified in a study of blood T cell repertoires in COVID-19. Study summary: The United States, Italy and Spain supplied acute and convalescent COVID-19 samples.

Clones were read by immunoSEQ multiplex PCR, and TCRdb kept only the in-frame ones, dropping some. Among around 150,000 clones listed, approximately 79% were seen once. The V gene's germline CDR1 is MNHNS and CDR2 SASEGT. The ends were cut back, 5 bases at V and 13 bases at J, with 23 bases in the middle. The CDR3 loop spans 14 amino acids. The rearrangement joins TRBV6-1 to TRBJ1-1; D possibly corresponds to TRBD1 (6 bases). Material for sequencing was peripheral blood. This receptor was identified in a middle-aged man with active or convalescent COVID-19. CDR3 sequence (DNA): TGTGCCAGCAGTTTCGACAGGACTTTGGTGAATGGTTTCTTT. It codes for CASSFDRTLVNGFF.